The clone carrying this T cell receptor (beta chain) occurred a few times. Its antigen is still unknown. The CDR3 consists of 15 residues. Germline V gene data show CDR1 as SGHRS and CDR2 as YFSETQ. V lost 1 base and J 4 bases, leaving 13 bases between the germline ends. The data stem from a study of beta chain features in type 1 diabetes. For the study at large: Healthy donors and patients had similar age, gender and cell yields.

Via CD45RO/CCR7/CD25/CD127/CD95/CD27, cells of the CD4+ naive, central memory, regulatory and stem cell-like memory subsets were sorted. Overall study results and limits: Among all four CD4+ subsets, Type 1 diabetes patients had TCRB CDR3s that were moderately but significantly shorter.

Since all of the isolated RNA was reverse transcribed, expressed TCRB transcripts were what got sequenced. Produced via immunoSEQ multiplex PCR; TCRdb's table is partial and in-frame only. In the table there are over 150,000 clones, about 12% of which are singletons. This receptor was identified in a woman in her late teens or twenties in good health. This sequence joins TRBV5-1 and TRBJ2-3; D is possibly TRBD2 (6 bases). Sequencing was performed on central memory CD4+ T cells from blood. CDR3 protein: CASSLSRGSSDTQYF. CDR3 bases: TGCGCCAGCAGCTTGTCGCGGGGTTCATCAGATACGCAGTATTTT.